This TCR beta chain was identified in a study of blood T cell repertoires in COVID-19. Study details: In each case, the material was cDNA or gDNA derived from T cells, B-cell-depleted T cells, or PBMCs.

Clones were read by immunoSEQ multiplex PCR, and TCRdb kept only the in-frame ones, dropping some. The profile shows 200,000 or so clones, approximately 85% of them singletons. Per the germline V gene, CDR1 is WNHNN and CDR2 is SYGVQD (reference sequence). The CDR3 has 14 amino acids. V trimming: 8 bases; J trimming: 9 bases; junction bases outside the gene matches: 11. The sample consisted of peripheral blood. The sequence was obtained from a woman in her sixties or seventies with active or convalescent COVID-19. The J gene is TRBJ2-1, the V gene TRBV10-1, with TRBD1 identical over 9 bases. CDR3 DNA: TGCGCCAGCTCTCGACAGGGGGGAGGTGTTGAGCAGTTCTTC. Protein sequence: CASSRQGGGVEQFF.